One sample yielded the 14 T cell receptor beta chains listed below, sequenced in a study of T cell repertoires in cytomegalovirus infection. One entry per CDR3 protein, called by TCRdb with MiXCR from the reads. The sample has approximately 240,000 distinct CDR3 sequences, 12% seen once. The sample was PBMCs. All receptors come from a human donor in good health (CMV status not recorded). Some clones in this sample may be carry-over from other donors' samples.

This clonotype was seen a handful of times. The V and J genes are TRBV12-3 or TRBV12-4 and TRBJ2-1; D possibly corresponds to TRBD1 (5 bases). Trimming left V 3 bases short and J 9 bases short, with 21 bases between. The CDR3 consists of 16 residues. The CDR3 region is CASSLGQGPPALEQFF. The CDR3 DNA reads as TGTGCCAGCAGTTTGGGGCAGGGCCCCCCCGCGCTTGAGCAGTTCTTC.

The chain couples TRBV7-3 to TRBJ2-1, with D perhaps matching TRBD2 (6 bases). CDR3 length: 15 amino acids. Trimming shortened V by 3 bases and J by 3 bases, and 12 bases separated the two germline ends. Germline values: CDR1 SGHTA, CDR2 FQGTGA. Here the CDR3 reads CASSLLASDYNEQFF. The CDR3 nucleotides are TGTGCCAGCAGCTTGCTGGCTAGCGACTACAATGAGCAGTTCTTC.

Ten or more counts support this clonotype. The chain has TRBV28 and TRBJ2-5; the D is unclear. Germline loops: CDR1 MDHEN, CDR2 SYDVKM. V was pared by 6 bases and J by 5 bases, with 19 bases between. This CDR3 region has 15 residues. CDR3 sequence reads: CASSQAASMEETQYF. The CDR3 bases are TGTGCCAGCAGCCAGGCGGCTTCTATGGAGGAGACCCAGTACTTC.

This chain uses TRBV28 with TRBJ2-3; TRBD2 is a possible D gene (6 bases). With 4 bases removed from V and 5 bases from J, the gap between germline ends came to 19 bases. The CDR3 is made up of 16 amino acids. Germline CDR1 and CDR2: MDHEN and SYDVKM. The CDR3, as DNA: TGTGCCAGCAGTTCTAAGGATGGTAGCGGACAAGATACGCAGTATTTT. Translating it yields CASSSKDGSGQDTQYF.

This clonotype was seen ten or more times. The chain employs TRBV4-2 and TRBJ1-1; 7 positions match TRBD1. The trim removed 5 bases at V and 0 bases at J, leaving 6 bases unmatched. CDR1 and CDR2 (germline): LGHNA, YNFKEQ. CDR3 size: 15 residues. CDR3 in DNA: TGTGCCAGCAGCTTACCGGGACAGATGAACACTGAAGCTTTCTTT. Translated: CASSLPGQMNTEAFF.

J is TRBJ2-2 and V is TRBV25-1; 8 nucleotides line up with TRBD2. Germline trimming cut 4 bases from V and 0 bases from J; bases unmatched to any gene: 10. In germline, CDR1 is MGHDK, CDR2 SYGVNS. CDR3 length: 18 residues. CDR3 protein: CASSGGALLAANTGELFF. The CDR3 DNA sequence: TGTGCCAGCAGTGGTGGGGCCTTACTAGCGGCGAACACCGGGGAGCTGTTTTTT. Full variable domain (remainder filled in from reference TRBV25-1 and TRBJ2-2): EADIYQTPRYLVIGTGKKITLECSQTMGHDKMYWYQQDPGMELHLIHYSYGVNSTEKGDLSSESTVSRIRTEHFPLTLESARPSHTSQYLCASSGGALLAANTGELFFGEGSRLTVL.

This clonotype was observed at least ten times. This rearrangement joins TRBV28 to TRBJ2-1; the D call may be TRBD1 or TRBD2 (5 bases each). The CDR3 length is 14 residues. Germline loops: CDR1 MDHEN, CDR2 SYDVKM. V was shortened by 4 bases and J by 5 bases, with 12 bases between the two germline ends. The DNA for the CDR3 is TGTGCCAGCAGTTCACCGGGACCGCACAATGAGCAGTTCTTC. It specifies CASSSPGPHNEQFF.

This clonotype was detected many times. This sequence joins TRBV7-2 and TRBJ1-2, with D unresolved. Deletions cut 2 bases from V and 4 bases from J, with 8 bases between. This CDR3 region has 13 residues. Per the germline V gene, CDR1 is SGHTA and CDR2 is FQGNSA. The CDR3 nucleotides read TGTGCCAGCAGCTTATGGCAGAGCTATGGCTACACCTTC. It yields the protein CASSLWQSYGYTF.

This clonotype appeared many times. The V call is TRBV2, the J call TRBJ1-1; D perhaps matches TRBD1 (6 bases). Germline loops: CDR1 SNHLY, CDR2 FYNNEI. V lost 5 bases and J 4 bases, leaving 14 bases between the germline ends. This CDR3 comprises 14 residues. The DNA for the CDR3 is TGTGCCAGCAGTTGGCGGGGGCTGGGCACTGAAGCTTTCTTT. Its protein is CASSWRGLGTEAFF.

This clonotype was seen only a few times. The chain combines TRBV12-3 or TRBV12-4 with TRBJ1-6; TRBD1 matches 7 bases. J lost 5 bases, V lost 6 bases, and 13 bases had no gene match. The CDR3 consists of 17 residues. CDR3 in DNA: TGTGCCAGCAGCTTCACAGGGGAAGGTTTCAATAATTCACCCCTCCACTTT. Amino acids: CASSFTGEGFNNSPLHF.

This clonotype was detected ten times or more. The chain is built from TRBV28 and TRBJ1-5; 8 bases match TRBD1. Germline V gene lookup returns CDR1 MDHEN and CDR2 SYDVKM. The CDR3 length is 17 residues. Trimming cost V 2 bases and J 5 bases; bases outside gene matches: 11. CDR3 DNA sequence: TGTGCCAGCAGTTTAGGCCTCCTGGACAGGGCTGATCAGCCCCAGCATTTT. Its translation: CASSLGLLDRADQPQHF.

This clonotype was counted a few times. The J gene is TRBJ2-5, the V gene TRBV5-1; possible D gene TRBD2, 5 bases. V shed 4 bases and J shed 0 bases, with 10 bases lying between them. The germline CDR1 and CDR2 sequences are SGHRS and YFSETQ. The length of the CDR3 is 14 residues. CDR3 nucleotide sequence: TGCGCCAGCAGCGGACCGGGAAACCAAGAGACCCAGTACTTC. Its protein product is CASSGPGNQETQYF.

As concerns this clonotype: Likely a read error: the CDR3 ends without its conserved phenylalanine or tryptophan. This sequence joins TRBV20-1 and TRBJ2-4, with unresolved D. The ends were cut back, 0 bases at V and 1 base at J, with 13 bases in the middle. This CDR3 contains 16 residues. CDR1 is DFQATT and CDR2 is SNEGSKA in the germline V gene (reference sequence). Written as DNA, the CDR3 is TGCAGTGCTAGAGAGGGCAATACGGTGGCCAAAAACATTCAGTACCTC. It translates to CSAREGNTVAKNIQYL.

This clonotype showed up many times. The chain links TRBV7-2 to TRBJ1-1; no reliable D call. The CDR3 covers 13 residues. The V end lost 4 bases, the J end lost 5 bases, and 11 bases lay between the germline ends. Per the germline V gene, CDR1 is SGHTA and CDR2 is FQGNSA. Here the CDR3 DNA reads TGTGCCAGCAGCTGGCGAGCGGGGACTGAAGCTTTCTTT. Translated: CASSWRAGTEAFF.